This section outlines one T cell receptor beta chain sequence together with its context. The antigen remains undetermined. V lost 5 bases to trimming and J lost 2 bases; unmatched junction nucleotides: 6. The CDR3 contains 14 residues. Germline V gene data show CDR1 as MGHDK and CDR2 as SYGVNS. These data come from a study of siplizumab effects on memory and regulatory T cells. Study conclusions and caveats: On average, less than 75% of mappable alloreactive CD4+ clones were Treg-derived under siplizumab, against about 30% in controls.

Only in-frame clones appear in the TCRdb table, and some are missing; sequencing was by immunoSEQ multiplex PCR. The table records 55,000 to 65,000 clones, around 98% of them present only once. This TCR came from a human donor in good health. Specimen: naive CD8+ T cells sorted from blood. The chain combines TRBV25-1 with TRBJ2-7; 7 nucleotides match TRBD2. The CDR3 nucleotides read TGTGCCAGCAGTACGGGAGGACCCCCCTACGAGCAGTACTTC. Its translation: CASSTGGPPYEQYF.